Detailed here is one TCR beta chain. The CDR3 is 11 amino acids. CDR1 MNHNS and CDR2 SASEGT come from the germline V gene. V lost 3 bases, J lost 3 bases, and 3 bases lay in between. Sequencing used immunoSEQ multiplex PCR; TCRdb keeps in-frame clones, though not all of them. The sample contains roughly 47,000 clones, 80% to 90% of which appear only once. This specimen belongs to a study of T cell changes during pregnancy in multiple sclerosis. The input for sequencing was CD8+ T cells from peripheral blood mononuclear cells, taken in the second trimester of pregnancy. The receptor was derived from a female donor with multiple sclerosis, enrolled in a pregnancy study. J is TRBJ2-7 and V is TRBV6-1, with D unclear. The CDR3 region is CASSDNYEQYF. For the CDR3, the DNA is TGTGCCAGCAGTGACAACTACGAGCAGTACTTC.